A selection of T cell receptor beta chains follows, all from one sample in a study of blood T cell repertoires in COVID-19. Sequenced by immunoSEQ multiplex PCR; TCRdb stores in-frame clones only, minus some. This sample has about 190,000 clones, with around 88% found just once. The sequencing sample was made of peripheral blood. The receptors derive from a woman under 40 with acute or convalescent COVID-19. The CDR3 runs from the conserved cysteine through the conserved F or W. Each record gives: J gene, clone size, V gene, D gene, CDR3 DNA, CDR3 protein. The D gene is left open where the match is weak. The size of a clone is reported for some rows only, either as once, few or many, or as a class for expanded clones.

TRBJ2-5,-,TRBV5-5,TRBD1,TGTGCCAGCAGCGCCCGGACAGGCCGACAAGAGACCCAGTACTTC,CASSARTGRQETQYF
TRBJ1-2,-,TRBV28,-,TGTGCCATCCGAGGCCCTAACTATGGCTACACCTTC,CAIRGPNYGYTF
TRBJ2-1,-,TRBV6-5,-,TGTGCCAGCAGTTACCGAGGCCCAAATGAGCAGTTCTTC,CASSYRGPNEQFF
TRBJ2-7,-,TRBV6-6,-,TGTGCCAGCAACGGCGGTGCCTACGAGCAGTACTTC,CASNGGAYEQYF
TRBJ2-3,-,TRBV5-1,-,TGCGCCAGCAGCCTTAGGACTTTCACTAGCACAGATACGCAGTATTTT,CASSLRTFTSTDTQYF
TRBJ1-2,-,TRBV6-6,-,TGTGCCAGCAGGGCAGGAGGTACCTGGAGCTATGGCTACACCTTC,CASRAGGTWSYGYTF
TRBJ2-1,-,TRBV4-1,-,TGCGCCAGCAGCCTAATCCCAGGGGTTGAGCAGTTCTTC,CASSLIPGVEQFF
TRBJ1-1,-,TRBV10-3,TRBD1,TGTGCCATCAGTTGGGACAGCCTTATCAACACTGAAGCTTTCTTT,CAISWDSLINTEAFF
TRBJ2-1,-,TRBV5-1,TRBD2,TGCGCCAGCGGCCTAGCGGGAACCTACAATGAGCAGTTCTTC,CASGLAGTYNEQFF
TRBJ2-7,once,TRBV30,TRBD2,TGTGCCTCCACCGGGACTAGCGGAACCTACGAGCAGTACTTC,CASTGTSGTYEQYF
TRBJ1-2,once,TRBV27,-,TGTGCCAGCAGTTTATCGTCGGATCGCGACAGAGTCTATGGCTACACCTTC,CASSLSSDRDRVYGYTF
TRBJ2-7,-,TRBV7-2,-,TGTGCCAGCACCGTACAGGCGGTAGGGACCTACGAGCAGTACTTC,CASTVQAVGTYEQYF
TRBJ2-6,-,TRBV19,-,TGTGCCAGTAGAGAGGCAAAGTCTGGGGCCAACGTCCTGACTTTC,CASREAKSGANVLTF
TRBJ2-2,-,TRBV18,-,TGTGCCAGCTCACCAGCGGGAAGCACCACCGGGGAGCTGTTTTTT,CASSPAGSTTGELFF
TRBJ1-6,-,TRBV2,-,TGTGCCAGCAGTCTCGACAGTAATTCACCCCTCCACTTT,CASSLDSNSPLHF
TRBJ2-1,-,TRBV19,TRBD2,TGTGCCAGTAGGACTAGCGGGGTTTTCAATGAGCAGTTCTTC,CASRTSGVFNEQFF
TRBJ2-6,-,TRBV29-1,-,TGCAGCGGCAGAACCTCTGGGGCCAACGTCCTGACTTTC,CSGRTSGANVLTF
TRBJ2-6,-,TRBV5-1,-,TGCGCCAGCAGGCCCTGGGCCTCTGGGGCCAACGTCCTGACTTTC,CASRPWASGANVLTF
TRBJ2-3,-,TRBV9,-,TGTGCCAGCAGCGTAGACAGCATGACAGATACGCAGTATTTT,CASSVDSMTDTQYF
TRBJ1-5,-,TRBV28,-,TGTGCCAGCACCTTCCCTCTTAATCAGCCCCAGCATTTT,CASTFPLNQPQHF
TRBJ2-7,-,TRBV20-1,-,TGCAGTGCTAGTTTCCATTCTCTGAGCTCCTACGAGCAGTACTTC,CSASFHSLSSYEQYF
TRBJ1-6,-,TRBV5-4,TRBD1,TGTGCCAGCAGCTCCCGGGACAGGGTGTCACCCCTCCACTTT,CASSSRDRVSPLHF
TRBJ2-7,few,TRBV5-1,TRBD1,TGCGCCAGCAGCTTGGCCGGGACAGAGGACAAGAAGCAGTACTTC,CASSLAGTEDKKQYF
TRBJ1-1,-,TRBV28,TRBD1,TGTGCCAGCAGTTTTCCGACAGGGGGCGATCCTGAAGCTTTCTTT,CASSFPTGGDPEAFF
TRBJ1-4,-,TRBV21-1,-,TGTGCCAGCAGAAAAGTAGGGACAGTAGAGAGTGAAAAACTGTTTTTT,CASRKVGTVESEKLFF
TRBJ2-3,-,TRBV4-1,-,TGCGCCAGCAGCCAATCCGGGAAAAGCACAGATACGCAGTATTTT,CASSQSGKSTDTQYF
TRBJ2-1,-,TRBV12-5,TRBD2,TGTGCTAGTGTACCGGGACTAGCGGGCCTCAGAGGCTCCTACAATGAGCAGTTCTTC,CASVPGLAGLRGSYNEQFF
TRBJ2-3,few,TRBV6-5,-,TGTGCCAGCACAGGCTACCGTGCAGATACGCAGTATTTT,CASTGYRADTQYF
TRBJ2-1,-,TRBV5-1,TRBD2,TGCGCCAGCAGCCCGGGGGTTATAGCGGGAGGATATGGCTCCTACAATGAGCAGTTCTTC,CASSPGVIAGGYGSYNEQFF
TRBJ1-1,-,TRBV4-2,TRBD1,TGTGCCAGCAGAAAGACAGGGGGAATGTGGGACACTGAAGCTTTCTTT,CASRKTGGMWDTEAFF
TRBJ2-3,-,TRBV12-3/TRBV12-4,TRBD1,TGTGCCAGCAGCCCGGGGACAGTAGATACGCAGTATTTT,CASSPGTVDTQYF
TRBJ2-1,-,TRBV7-2,-,TGTGCCAGCAGGTCCCGGTTCCACTCCTACAATGAGCAGTTCTTC,CASRSRFHSYNEQFF
TRBJ2-1,-,TRBV6-1,-,TGTGCCAGCAGTGAATCGTGGGAGGTAGGTGATGAGCAGTTCTTC,CASSESWEVGDEQFF
TRBJ1-1,-,TRBV5-1,-,TGCGCCAGCAGCCCTTTAATGAACACTGAAGCTTTCTTT,CASSPLMNTEAFF
TRBJ1-5,-,TRBV30,-,TGTGCCTGGAGTGGGGATACAGGGAGCAATCAGCCCCAGCATTTT,CAWSGDTGSNQPQHF
TRBJ2-2,-,TRBV6-5,-,TGTGCCAGCAACTCAGGGTTAAACGGGGAGCTGTTTTTT,CASNSGLNGELFF
TRBJ1-5,-,TRBV10-3,TRBD1,TGTGCCATCAGTGAAGGGGGCCTCGATCAGCCCCAGCATTTT,CAISEGGLDQPQHF
TRBJ2-7,-,TRBV27,TRBD2,TGTGCCAGCAGTTTAACTAGCGGGAGGTATGAGCAGTACTTC,CASSLTSGRYEQYF
TRBJ2-3,-,TRBV18,TRBD2,TGTGCCAGCTCACCACCTAGAGCGGGAGAAGGTACGCAGTATTTT,CASSPPRAGEGTQYF
TRBJ2-1,-,TRBV7-2,TRBD2,TGTGCCAGCAGCTCCCGATGGGGACTAGCGGGAGACGAGCAGTTCTTC,CASSSRWGLAGDEQFF
TRBJ2-1,-,TRBV7-2,-,TGTGCCAGCAGCTTAGAGTGGCTCAATGAGCAGTTCTTC,CASSLEWLNEQFF
TRBJ2-6,-,TRBV3-1/TRBV3-2,-,TGTGCCAGCAAGGAGGGGCCCGGGGCCAACGTCCTGACTTTC,CASKEGPGANVLTF
TRBJ2-7,-,TRBV5-1,-,TGCGCCAGCAGCTTGTGTCGGGGGCAGTACTTC,CASSLCRGQYF
TRBJ2-2,-,TRBV7-9,-,TGTGCCAGCAGCCCACATGCAGCCGGGGAGCTGTTTTTT,CASSPHAAGELFF
TRBJ1-2,-,TRBV5-6,TRBD1,TGTGCCAGCAGCCCCGACAGGGGATATAGCTACACCTTC,CASSPDRGYSYTF
TRBJ1-2,-,TRBV18,-,TGTGCCAGCTCACCACCTGAGACCCTTAGCTCCTATGGCTACACCTTC,CASSPPETLSSYGYTF
TRBJ2-7,-,TRBV5-1,-,-,CASGRLGTGDTEQYF
TRBJ1-2,-,TRBV28,-,TGTGCCAGCAGTTTACTGACACCTTCTAACTATGGCTACACCTTC,CASSLLTPSNYGYTF
TRBJ1-2,-,TRBV5-1,-,TGCGCCACAAGGGTCCAGGGCCCTTCTAACTATGGCTACACCTTC,CATRVQGPSNYGYTF
TRBJ1-1,-,TRBV5-8,-,TGTGCCAGCAGCTTTCAGGGGCGCCGCTCTGAAGCTTTCTTT,CASSFQGRRSEAFF
TRBJ1-2,-,TRBV7-9,-,TGTGCCAGCAGTCCTCGGGATTATGGCTACACCTTC,CASSPRDYGYTF
TRBJ2-7,-,TRBV11-2,-,TGTGCCAGCAGCGCGGACAGCTACGAGCAGTACTTC,CASSADSYEQYF
TRBJ2-7,once,TRBV2,TRBD1,TGTGCCAGCTTCGAGGACAGGAACTACGAGCAGTACTTC,CASFEDRNYEQYF
TRBJ2-7,-,TRBV20-1,-,TGCAGTGCCAGTAGTGTACGGGTGGGGCAGTACTTC,CSASSVRVGQYF